The 18 T cell receptor beta chains below come from one sample, sequenced in a study of cytotoxic CD8 clonotypes in ibrutinib-treated CLL. The repertoire was sequenced with immunoSEQ multiplex PCR; TCRdb's copy has only in-frame clones and lacks some. The sample shows fewer than 200,000 clones, approximately 80% of them seen only once. Material: PBMCs, obtained after 24 months of ibrutinib treatment. All receptors come from a human donor with chronic lymphocytic leukemia.

The CDR3 here is CASPERDNQPQHF. CDR3 DNA: TGCGCCAGCCCGGAGAGGGACAATCAGCCCCAGCATTTT. The chain combines TRBV4-3 with TRBJ1-5; no clear D gene. V lost 8 bases and J lost 3, with 11 bases in between. Germline-derived CDR1 and CDR2 are LGHNA and YSLEER. This CDR3 has 13 residues.

This chain links TRBV5-8 with TRBJ1-5; 7 bases are shared with TRBD1. This CDR3 region has 16 residues. Germline CDR1 is SGHTS and CDR2 is YDEGEE. With V trimmed by 3 bases and J by 2 bases, 8 bases remained unmatched. The CDR3 loop reads CASSSLTGWGNQPQHF. The CDR3 coding sequence is TGTGCCAGCAGCTCGTTGACAGGGTGGGGCAATCAGCCCCAGCATTTT.

Note on this clone: The same CDR3 also results from other DNA sequences found in this sample. V gene TRBV7-2 combines with J gene TRBJ2-7; no firm D call. The CDR3 runs to 12 residues. Trimming shortened V by 1 base and J by 4 bases, and 5 bases separated the two germline ends. Germline-derived CDR1 and CDR2 are SGHTA and FQGNSA. This CDR3 is CASSLVGYEQYF. The DNA for the CDR3 is TGTGCCAGCAGCTTAGTTGGTTACGAGCAGTACTTC.

This clone occurred once. V and J are TRBV4-3 and TRBJ2-7, with 11 bases aligning to TRBD2. The V gene end was trimmed by 1 base and the J gene end by 1 base; junction bases not matched to a gene: 6. The CDR3 runs 17 residues. Germline values: CDR1 LGHNA, CDR2 YSLEER. The CDR3 protein is CASSQVLAGEGSYEQYF. The CDR3, as DNA: TGCGCCAGCAGCCAAGTACTAGCGGGAGAGGGGTCCTACGAGCAGTACTTC.

The chain uses TRBV11-2 and TRBJ1-1; D is possibly TRBD1 (5 bases). The V end was cut by 1 base, the J end by 0 bases, with 12 bases between. The germline gives CDR1 SGHAT, CDR2 FQNNGV. The CDR3 has 16 amino acids. CDR3 sequence (DNA): TGTGCCAGCAGCTTAGGGGGCGGACGGCTGAACACTGAAGCTTTCTTT. Amino acid sequence: CASSLGGGRLNTEAFF.

This clone was seen many times. The gene calls are TRBV5-1 and TRBJ1-6; D remains unclear. The CDR3 totals 15 residues. In germline, CDR1 is SGHRS, CDR2 YFSETQ. V dropped 1 base and J dropped 8 bases, with 13 bases sitting between them. The CDR3 sequence: CASSLSGKADSPLHF. In DNA form, the CDR3 reads TGCGCCAGCAGCTTGTCTGGGAAGGCGGATTCACCCCTCCACTTT. The full variable domain, rest sourced from reference TRBV5-1 and TRBJ1-6, is KAGVTQTPRYLIKTRGQQVTLSCSPISGHRSVSWYQQTPGQGLQFLFEYFSETQRNKGNFPGRFSGRQFSNSRSEMNVSTLELGDSALYLCASSLSGKADSPLHFGNGTRLTVT.

The chain uses TRBV29-1 and TRBJ2-7; TRBD1 is a possible D gene (5 bases). V gave up 4 bases and J gave up 0 bases, with 22 bases separating them. The CDR3 is 17 residues long. Germline CDR1 is SQVTM and CDR2 is ANQGSEA. The CDR3 bases are TGCAGCGTTGTAGGGTCTGACAGCAACTTTTTCTCCTACGAGCAGTACTTC. This translates into CSVVGSDSNFFSYEQYF.

This CDR3 reads CAIQEQEVNTEAFF. CDR3 nucleotides: TGTGCCATCCAAGAACAGGAGGTGAACACTGAAGCTTTCTTT. This rearrangement joins TRBV10-3 to TRBJ1-1; D perhaps matches TRBD1 (5 bases). V lost 8 bases and J 0 bases, leaving 13 bases between the germline ends. Germline V gives CDR1 ENHRY, CDR2 SYGVKD. The CDR3 covers 14 residues.

This clone was recorded only once. The chain couples TRBV7-3 to TRBJ2-1; 12 bases align to TRBD1. Germline CDR1 is SGHTA and CDR2 is FQGTGA. The ends lost 6 bases at V and 4 bases at J; junction bases unmatched: 16. The length of the CDR3 is 19 residues. CDR3: CASSPAPRAGQGAYNEQFF. The DNA for the CDR3 is TGTGCCAGCAGTCCAGCCCCCCGCGCGGGACAGGGGGCTTACAATGAGCAGTTCTTC.

The rearrangement uses TRBV5-1 and TRBJ2-5; TRBD1 matches 7 bases. Germline loops: CDR1 SGHRS, CDR2 YFSETQ. Unmatched junction bases numbered 5, after V lost 0 bases and J lost 3 bases. The length of the CDR3 is 15 residues. CDR3 residues: CASSLAPTGKETQYF. DNA for the CDR3: TGCGCCAGCAGCTTGGCCCCGACAGGGAAAGAGACCCAGTACTTC.

This sequence joins TRBV6-5 and TRBJ2-1; either TRBD1 or TRBD2 may fit D (7 bases each). The CDR3 sequence is 12 residues long. The ends were cut back, 8 bases at V and 9 bases at J, with 14 bases in the middle. CDR1 is MNHEY, CDR2 SVGAGI, per germline. The DNA of the CDR3 is TGTGCCAGCGGGAGGGGGCGGGGTGAGCAGTTCTTC. Protein: CASGRGRGEQFF.

The rearrangement joins TRBV5-8 to TRBJ2-4, with 9 bases matching TRBD1. V shed 1 base and J 6 bases; nucleotides not matched to a gene: 2. There are 14 residues in the CDR3. In germline, CDR1 is SGHTS, CDR2 YDEGEE. CDR3 loop: CASSLKDRGNIQYF. Here the CDR3 DNA reads TGTGCCAGCAGCTTGAAGGACAGGGGAAACATTCAGTACTTC.

The chain joins TRBV4-2 to TRBJ2-1, with 13 bases identical to TRBD2. This CDR3 comprises 19 residues. With 0 bases clipped from V and 1 base from J, the junction kept 6 bases outside the gene matches. Germline lookup yields CDR1 LGHNA and CDR2 YNFKEQ. The CDR3 nucleotides are TGTGCCAGCAGCCAAGATCGACTAGCGGGAGGCACATCCTACAATGAGCAGTTCTTC. Residues: CASSQDRLAGGTSYNEQFF.

This sequence joins TRBV18 and TRBJ1-1, with D uncertain. V shed 2 bases and J shed 1 base, with 8 bases lying between them. The CDR3 is 14 residues long. The V gene's germline CDR1 is KGHSH and CDR2 LQKENI. The CDR3 here is CASSPIWENTEAFF. CDR3 bases: TGTGCCAGCTCACCAATCTGGGAGAACACTGAAGCTTTCTTT.

The chain is built from TRBV10-3 and TRBJ1-1; no reliable D call. The CDR3 totals 12 residues. Between the trimmed V and J ends, which lost 3 bases and 7 bases, there was a span of 9 bases. Germline CDR1 ENHRY, CDR2 SYGVKD. This chain's CDR3 is CAISDLRYEAFF. The CDR3 DNA is TGTGCCATCAGTGACCTGAGATATGAAGCTTTCTTT.

The CDR3 DNA is TGTGCCACCAGCAGGACTCCTAATGAAAAACTGTTTTTT. Its protein product is CATSRTPNEKLFF. The chain combines TRBV6-5 with TRBJ1-4; D is unclear. The CDR3 spans 13 residues. Trimming removed 10 bases at V and 3 bases at J, with 12 bases between. Looked up from germline, CDR1 is MNHEY and CDR2 is SVGAGI.

CDR3 sequence: CASSPAHRVGGTEAFF. The CDR3 region has the DNA TGTGCCAGCTCCCCTGCTCACAGGGTCGGTGGCACTGAAGCTTTCTTT. The V and J genes are TRBV18 and TRBJ1-1; tentative D call: TRBD1 (6 bases). This CDR3 has 16 residues. V lost 6 bases to trimming and J lost 4 bases, with 21 bases between them. Per the germline V gene, CDR1 is KGHSH and CDR2 is LQKENI.

The chain links TRBV7-2 to TRBJ2-7, with D unresolved. This CDR3 spans 14 amino acids. In germline, CDR1 is SGHTA, CDR2 FQGNSA. V lost 0 bases to trimming and J lost 6 bases, with 12 bases between them. CDR3 residues: CASSLARAVGEQYF. CDR3 DNA sequence: TGTGCCAGCAGCTTAGCACGGGCCGTGGGCGAGCAGTACTTC.